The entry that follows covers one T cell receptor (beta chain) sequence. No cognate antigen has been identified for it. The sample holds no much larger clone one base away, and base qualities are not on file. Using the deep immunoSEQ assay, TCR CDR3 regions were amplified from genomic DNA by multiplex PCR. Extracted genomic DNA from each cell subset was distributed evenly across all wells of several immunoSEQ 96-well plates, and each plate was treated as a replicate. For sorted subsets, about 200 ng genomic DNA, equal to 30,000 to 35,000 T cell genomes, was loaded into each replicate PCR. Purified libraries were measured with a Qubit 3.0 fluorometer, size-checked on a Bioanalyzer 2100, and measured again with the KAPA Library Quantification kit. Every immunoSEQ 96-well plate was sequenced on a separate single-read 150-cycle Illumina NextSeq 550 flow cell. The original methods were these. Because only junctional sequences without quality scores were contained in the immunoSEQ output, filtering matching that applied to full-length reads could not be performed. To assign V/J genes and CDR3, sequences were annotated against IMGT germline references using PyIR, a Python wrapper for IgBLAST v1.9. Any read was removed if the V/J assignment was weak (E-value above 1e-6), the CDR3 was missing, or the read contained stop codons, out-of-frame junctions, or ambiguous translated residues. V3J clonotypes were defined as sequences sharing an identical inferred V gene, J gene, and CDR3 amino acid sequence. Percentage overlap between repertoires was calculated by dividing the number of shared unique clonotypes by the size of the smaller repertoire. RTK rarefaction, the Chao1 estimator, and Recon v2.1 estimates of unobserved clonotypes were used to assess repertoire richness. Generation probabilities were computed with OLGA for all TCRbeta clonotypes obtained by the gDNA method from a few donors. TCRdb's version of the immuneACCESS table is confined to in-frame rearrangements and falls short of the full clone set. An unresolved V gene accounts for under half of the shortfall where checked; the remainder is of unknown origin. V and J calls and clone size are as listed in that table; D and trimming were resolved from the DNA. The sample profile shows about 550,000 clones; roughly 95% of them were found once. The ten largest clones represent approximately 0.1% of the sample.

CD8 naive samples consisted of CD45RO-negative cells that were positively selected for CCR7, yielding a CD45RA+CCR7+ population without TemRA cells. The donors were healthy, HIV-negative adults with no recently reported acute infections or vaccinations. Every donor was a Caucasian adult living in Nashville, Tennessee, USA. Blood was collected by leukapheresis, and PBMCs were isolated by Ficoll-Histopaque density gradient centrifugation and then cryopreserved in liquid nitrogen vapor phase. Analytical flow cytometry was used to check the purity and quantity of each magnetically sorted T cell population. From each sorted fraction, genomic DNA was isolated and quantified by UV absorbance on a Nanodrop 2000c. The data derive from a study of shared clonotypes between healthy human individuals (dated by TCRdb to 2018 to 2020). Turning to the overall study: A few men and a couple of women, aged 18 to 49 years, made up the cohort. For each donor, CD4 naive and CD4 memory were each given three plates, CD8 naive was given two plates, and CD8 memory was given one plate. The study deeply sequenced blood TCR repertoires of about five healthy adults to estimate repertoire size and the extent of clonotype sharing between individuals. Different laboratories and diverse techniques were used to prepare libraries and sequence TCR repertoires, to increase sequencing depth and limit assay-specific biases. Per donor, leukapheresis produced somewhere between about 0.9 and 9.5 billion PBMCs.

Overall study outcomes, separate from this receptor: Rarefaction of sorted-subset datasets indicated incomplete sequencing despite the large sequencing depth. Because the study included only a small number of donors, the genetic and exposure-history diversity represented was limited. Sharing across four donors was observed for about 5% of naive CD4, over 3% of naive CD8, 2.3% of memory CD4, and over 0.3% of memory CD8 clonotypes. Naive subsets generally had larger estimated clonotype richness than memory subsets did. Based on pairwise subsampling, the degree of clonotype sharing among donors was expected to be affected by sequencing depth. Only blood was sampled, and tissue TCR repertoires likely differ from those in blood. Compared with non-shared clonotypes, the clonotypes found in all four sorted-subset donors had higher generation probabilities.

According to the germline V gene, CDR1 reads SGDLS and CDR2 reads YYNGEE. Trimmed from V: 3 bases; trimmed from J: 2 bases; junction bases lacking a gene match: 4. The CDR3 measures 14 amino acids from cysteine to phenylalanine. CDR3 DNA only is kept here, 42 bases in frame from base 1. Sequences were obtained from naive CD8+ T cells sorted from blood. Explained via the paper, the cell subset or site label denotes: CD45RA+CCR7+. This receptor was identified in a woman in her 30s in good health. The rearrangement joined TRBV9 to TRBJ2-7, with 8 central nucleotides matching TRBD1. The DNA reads TGTGCCAGCAGCGCGACAGGGGCCGCCTACGAGCAGTACTTC. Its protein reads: CASSATGAAYEQYF.